This T cell receptor (beta chain) was sequenced for a study of blood T cells in healthy people across ages. General study results and limits: Per million T cells, TCR beta diversity dropped roughly linearly as age increased. Among long-lived donors, naive CD4+ cells were more numerous and diversity higher than in aged donors.

CDR3 length: 16 amino acids. Trimming stripped 2 bases from V and 8 bases from J, with 21 bases between. Per the germline V gene, CDR1 is MDHEN and CDR2 is SYDVKM. Alongside a J-beta primer mix, a sample-barcoded 5' primer served in a second PCR lasting about 7 to 11 cycles. Each cDNA molecule was tagged by a template-switch adaptor with 12 random nucleotides. Using its own MiXCR run on the 5' RACE reads, TCRdb lists one record per CDR3 protein. The table includes over a million distinct CDR3 sequences, under 55% detected once. Drawing of peripheral blood yielded about 9.6 milliliters from each donor. Concerning this clonotype itself: What it binds is not known.

The TCR was taken from a young woman in good health. J is TRBJ1-2 and V is TRBV28; D is ambiguous. The sample comprised blood. The CDR3 spells CASSLLHLGQAGGYTF. The CDR3 coding sequence is TGTGCCAGCAGTTTACTGCACCTGGGTCAGGCAGGCGGCTACACCTTC.